The clone carrying this TCR beta chain was seen a few times. Its target is not known. The data were taken from a study of early T cells in non-severe SARS-CoV-2 infection. Study at large: Sequencing used unsorted whole-blood bulk RNA, so chains lack pairing.

Each CDR3 protein gets one entry after TCRdb re-called the 5' RACE reads with MiXCR. Found here are approximately 70,000 distinct CDR3 sequences, roughly an eighth of them singletons; the top ten hold over 13%. In germline, CDR1 is SGHTA, CDR2 FQGNSA. V was trimmed by 2 bases and J by 5 bases, leaving 6 bases between them. The CDR3 totals 12 residues. Study-wide results and limits: The study's VDJdb matching favored anti-spike CD8 responses and missed private and CD4 specificities.

The source of this sequence is an adult who was a healthcare worker with PCR-confirmed SARS-CoV-2 infection or an uninfected control (not recorded which). Sequences were obtained from whole blood. The chain employs TRBV7-2 and TRBJ2-5; no firm D call. The CDR3 region has the DNA TGTGCCAGCAGCTTAATGCGCGAGACCCAGTACTTC. It translates to CASSLMRETQYF.